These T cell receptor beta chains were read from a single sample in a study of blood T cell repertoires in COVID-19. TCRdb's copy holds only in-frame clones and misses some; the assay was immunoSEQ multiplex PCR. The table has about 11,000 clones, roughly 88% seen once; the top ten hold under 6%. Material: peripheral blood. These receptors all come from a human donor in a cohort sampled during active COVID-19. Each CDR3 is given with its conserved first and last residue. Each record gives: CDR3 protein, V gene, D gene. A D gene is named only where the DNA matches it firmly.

cdr3_aa: CASSMGQGYGRAWAKNIQYF
v_call: TRBV19
d_call: .

cdr3_aa: CASSLWVQGTEAFF
v_call: TRBV5-4
d_call: .

cdr3_aa: CASSLGVPNEKLFF
v_call: TRBV7-2
d_call: .

cdr3_aa: CASSESTGGSTDTQYF
v_call: TRBV10-2
d_call: TRBD1

cdr3_aa: CASSAGYEQYF
v_call: TRBV11-1
d_call: .

cdr3_aa: CASSYSSRDAYF
v_call: TRBV6-6
d_call: .

cdr3_aa: CASSRGTYEQYF
v_call: TRBV11-1
d_call: .

cdr3_aa: CASRKAGAVSYEQYF
v_call: TRBV27
d_call: TRBD2

cdr3_aa: CASSISRSYEQYF
v_call: TRBV18
d_call: .

cdr3_aa: CASSLGQVVYNSPLHF
v_call: TRBV28
d_call: TRBD1

cdr3_aa: CASSLSGQRNSPLHF
v_call: TRBV5-4
d_call: .

cdr3_aa: CASSHSRGSGANVLTF
v_call: TRBV7-2
d_call: .

cdr3_aa: CASSLDMSSYNSPLHF
v_call: TRBV5-5
d_call: .

cdr3_aa: CASSPLAESTDTQYF
v_call: TRBV5-1
d_call: TRBD2

cdr3_aa: CASSQTQGDEQFF
v_call: TRBV14
d_call: TRBD1

cdr3_aa: CASSEAPGLAGVGTDTQYF
v_call: TRBV6-1
d_call: TRBD2

cdr3_aa: CTSSQDRERPTDTQYF
v_call: TRBV1
d_call: .

cdr3_aa: CASSLGRGTGLDTQYF
v_call: TRBV7-8
d_call: .

cdr3_aa: CASSYYRGASYGYTF
v_call: TRBV6-2/TRBV6-3
d_call: .

cdr3_aa: CASSLREMAEAFF
v_call: TRBV7-9
d_call: .

cdr3_aa: CASSWGSAGSANQGRGQETQYF
v_call: TRBV18
d_call: .

cdr3_aa: CSVERGPYGYTF
v_call: TRBV29-1
d_call: .

cdr3_aa: CASSPDPDRNTEAFF
v_call: TRBV9
d_call: .

cdr3_aa: CASSQGRDRGYEQYF
v_call: TRBV3-1/TRBV3-2
d_call: TRBD1

cdr3_aa: CASSYSGGGTFGEQFF
v_call: TRBV6-6
d_call: .

cdr3_aa: CASSQEGAGTNSYEQYF
v_call: TRBV4-2
d_call: TRBD2